This TCR beta chain comes out of a study of blood T cell repertoires in COVID-19. Overall study: Nucleic acid was either cDNA or gDNA, and it came from T cells, B-cell-depleted T cells, or PBMCs.

TCRdb keeps only in-frame clones here, not all; method: immunoSEQ multiplex PCR. Of 240,000 or so clones listed, roughly 83% are singletons. Study members were between roughly 18 and 89 years old and lived in 25 or so US regions. The CDR3 is made up of 14 amino acids. Germline CDR1 GTSNPN, CDR2 SVGIG (reference sequence). The germline V and J ends were trimmed by 5 bases and 4 bases, with 14 bases remaining between them. The source is a woman aged 50 to 65 who had recovered from COVID-19. The chain uses TRBV30 and TRBJ1-4, with D tentatively TRBD1 (5 bases). Sequenced sample: PBMCs or T cells enriched from blood (not recorded which). The CDR3 coding sequence is TGTGCCTGGTCAGCGGGGGTTTATAATGAAAAACTGTTTTTT. It encodes CAWSAGVYNEKLFF.